The present entry profiles one TCR beta chain with its context. Its antigen is currently unknown. Surgery cases with the highest brain T cell transcript signatures were chosen for sequencing. Pre-surgery treatment included at least one anti-epileptic drug. Using immunoSEQ multiplex PCR, the repertoire was profiled, and TCRdb retains in-frame clones only, with some absent. The sample has 4,500 to 5,500 clones; 92% are singletons. V lost 0 bases, J lost 4 bases, and 10 bases lay in between. Germline-derived CDR1 and CDR2 are SGDLS and YYNGEE. This CDR3 is 14 amino acids long. The sample comes from a study of brain T cells in children with intractable seizures. Findings of the study overall: Clones missing pre-surgery may reflect undersampling of that blood sample. Top 50 brain clonotypes included both public and private clones.

The receptor's source is a boy less than two years old with focal cortical dysplasia and intractable seizures. The chain has TRBV9 and TRBJ2-5, with D possibly called TRBD1 or TRBD2 (6 bases each). The source material was resected brain tissue, sampled at surgery. DNA for the CDR3: TGTGCCAGCAGCGTAGGGGGGGCCGGAGAGACCCAGTACTTC. It specifies CASSVGGAGETQYF.